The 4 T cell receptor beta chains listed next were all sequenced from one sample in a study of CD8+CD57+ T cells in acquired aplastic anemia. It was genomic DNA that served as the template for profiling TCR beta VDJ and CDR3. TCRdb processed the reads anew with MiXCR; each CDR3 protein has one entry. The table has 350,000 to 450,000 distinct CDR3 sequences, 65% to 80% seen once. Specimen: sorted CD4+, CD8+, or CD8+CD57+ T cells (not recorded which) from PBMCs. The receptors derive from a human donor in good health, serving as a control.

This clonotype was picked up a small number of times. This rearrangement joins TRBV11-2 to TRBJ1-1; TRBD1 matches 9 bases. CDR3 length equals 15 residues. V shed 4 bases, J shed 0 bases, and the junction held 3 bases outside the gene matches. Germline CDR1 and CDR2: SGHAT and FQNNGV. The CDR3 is CASSSGQGMNTEAFF. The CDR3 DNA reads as TGTGCCAGCAGCTCCGGACAGGGGATGAACACTGAAGCTTTCTTT.

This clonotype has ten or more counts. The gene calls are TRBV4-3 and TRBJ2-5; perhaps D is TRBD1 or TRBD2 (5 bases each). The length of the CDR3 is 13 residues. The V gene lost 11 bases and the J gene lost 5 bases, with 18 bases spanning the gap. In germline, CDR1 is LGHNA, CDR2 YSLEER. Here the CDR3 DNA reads TGCGCCGAAAACCCAGGGATAGCGGAGACCCAGTACTTC. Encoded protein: CAENPGIAETQYF.

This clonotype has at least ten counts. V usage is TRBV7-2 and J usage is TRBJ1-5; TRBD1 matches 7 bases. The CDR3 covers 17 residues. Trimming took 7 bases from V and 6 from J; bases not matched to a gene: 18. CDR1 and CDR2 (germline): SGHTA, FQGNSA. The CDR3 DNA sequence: TGTGCCAGCACCCAGAACGGAGGGGGCTATTATGCTCAGCCCCAGCATTTT. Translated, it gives CASTQNGGGYYAQPQHF.

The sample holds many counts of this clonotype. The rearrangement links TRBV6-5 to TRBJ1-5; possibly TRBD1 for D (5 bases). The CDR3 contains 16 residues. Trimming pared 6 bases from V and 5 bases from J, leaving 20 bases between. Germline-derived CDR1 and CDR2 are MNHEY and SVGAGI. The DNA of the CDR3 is TGTGCCAGCAGCGACGGCCCGGGGGGGAGGGATCAGCCCCAGCATTTT. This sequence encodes CASSDGPGGRDQPQHF.